The TCR beta chain under discussion was sequenced for a study of spatial heterogeneity in lung cancer. By share of the sample, this clonotype is large. Its specificity is not known. TCRdb independently ran MiXCR on the 5' RACE reads; one entry per CDR3 protein. The sample includes several thousand distinct CDR3 sequences, roughly 6.3% seen only once; the top ten take approximately 30%. With 3 bases clipped from V and 4 bases from J, the junction kept 2 bases outside the gene matches. Germline CDR1 reads MNHNY; CDR2 reads SVGAGI (reference sequence). This CDR3 has 14 amino acids. Sample time point: sample taken at primary tumor resection. Whole RNA was taken from tumor, nontumor lung or frozen PBMC; it was then sequenced unsorted. Study-wide results and caveats: Tumor mutation counts were tracked by expanded intratumoral alpha and beta TCR counts.

The chain employs TRBV6-6 and TRBJ2-1; 8 positions agree with TRBD1. This sequence originates from a male donor with early-stage non-small cell lung cancer. The source material was lung tumor tissue, sampled at surgery. CDR3 protein: CASSYGTGYNEQFF. The CDR3 coding sequence is TGTGCCAGCAGTTATGGGACAGGTTACAATGAGCAGTTCTTC.